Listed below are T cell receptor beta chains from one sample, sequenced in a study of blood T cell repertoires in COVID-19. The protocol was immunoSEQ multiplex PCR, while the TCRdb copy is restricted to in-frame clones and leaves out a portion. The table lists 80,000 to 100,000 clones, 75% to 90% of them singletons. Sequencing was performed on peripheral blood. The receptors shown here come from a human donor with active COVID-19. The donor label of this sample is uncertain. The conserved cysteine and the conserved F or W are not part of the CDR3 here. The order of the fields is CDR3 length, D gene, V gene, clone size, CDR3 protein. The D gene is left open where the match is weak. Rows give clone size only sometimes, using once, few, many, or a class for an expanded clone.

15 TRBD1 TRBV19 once ASSPWQGAAGANVLT
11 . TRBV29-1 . SVDTGFGQPQH
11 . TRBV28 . ASSPNTNYGYT
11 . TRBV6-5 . ASSYGDRYEQY
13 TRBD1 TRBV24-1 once ATSEAGGPKETQY
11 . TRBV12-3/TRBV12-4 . ASRPGGSYEQY
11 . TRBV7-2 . ASSLGVRGGYT
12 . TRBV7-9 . ASSPRRQVYEQY
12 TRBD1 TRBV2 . ASSRDRLTGELF
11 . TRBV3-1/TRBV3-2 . ASSRNRNTEAF
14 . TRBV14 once ASSQAQLNTGGELF
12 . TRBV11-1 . ASSLGGTSTEAF
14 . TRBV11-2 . ASSRYRVRYTGELF
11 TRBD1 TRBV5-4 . ARGTGGRTEAF
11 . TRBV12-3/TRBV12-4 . ASGPRVDYGYT
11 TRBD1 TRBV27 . ASSRTGGNEQY
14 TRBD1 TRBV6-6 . ASSPHPGQDQETQY
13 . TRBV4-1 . ASSREQGEGNGYT
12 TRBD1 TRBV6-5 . ASKTGGPQETQY
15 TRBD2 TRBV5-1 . ASSLGLAGDIRKTQY
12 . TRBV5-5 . ASSLRESNQPQH
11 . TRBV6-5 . ASKYGSSYEQY
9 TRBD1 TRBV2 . ASRRTGGYT
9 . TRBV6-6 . ASSYSQGYT
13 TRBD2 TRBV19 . ASSQLAGASYEQY
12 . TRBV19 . ASSISKSNSPLH
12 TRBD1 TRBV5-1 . ATLEGQGSNEQF
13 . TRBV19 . ASSRRPTGRQGYT